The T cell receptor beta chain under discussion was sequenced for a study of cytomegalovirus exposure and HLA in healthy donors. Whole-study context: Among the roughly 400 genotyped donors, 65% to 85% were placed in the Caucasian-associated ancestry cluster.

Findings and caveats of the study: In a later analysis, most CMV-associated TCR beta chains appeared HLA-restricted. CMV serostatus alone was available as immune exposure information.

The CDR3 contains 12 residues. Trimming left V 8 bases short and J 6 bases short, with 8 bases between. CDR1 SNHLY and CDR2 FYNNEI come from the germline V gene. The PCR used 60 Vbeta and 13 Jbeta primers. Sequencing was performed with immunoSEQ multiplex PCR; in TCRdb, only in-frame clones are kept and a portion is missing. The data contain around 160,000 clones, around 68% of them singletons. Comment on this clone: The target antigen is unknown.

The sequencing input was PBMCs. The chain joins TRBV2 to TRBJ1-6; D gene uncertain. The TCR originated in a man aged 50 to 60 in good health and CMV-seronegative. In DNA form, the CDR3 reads TGTGCCAGCTGGCGGGGTAATTCACCCCTCCACTTT. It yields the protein CASWRGNSPLHF.